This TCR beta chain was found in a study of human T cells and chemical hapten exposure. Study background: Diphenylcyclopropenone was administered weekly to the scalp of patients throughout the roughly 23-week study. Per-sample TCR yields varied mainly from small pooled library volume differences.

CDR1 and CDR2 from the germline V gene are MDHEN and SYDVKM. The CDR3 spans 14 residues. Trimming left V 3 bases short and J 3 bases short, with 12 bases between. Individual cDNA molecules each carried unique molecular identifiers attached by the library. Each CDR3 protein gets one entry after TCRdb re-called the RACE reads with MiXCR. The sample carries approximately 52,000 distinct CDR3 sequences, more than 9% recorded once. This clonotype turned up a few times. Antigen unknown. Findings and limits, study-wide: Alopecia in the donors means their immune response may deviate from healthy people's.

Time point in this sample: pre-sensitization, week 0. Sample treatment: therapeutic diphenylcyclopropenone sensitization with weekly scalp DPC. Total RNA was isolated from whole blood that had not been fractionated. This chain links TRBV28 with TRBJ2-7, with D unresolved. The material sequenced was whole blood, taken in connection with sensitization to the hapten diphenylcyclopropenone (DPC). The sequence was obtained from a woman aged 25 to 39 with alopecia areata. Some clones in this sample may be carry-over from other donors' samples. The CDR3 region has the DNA TGTGCCAGCAGTTTGGGAAACCAGCTCTACGAGCAGTACTTC. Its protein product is CASSLGNQLYEQYF.